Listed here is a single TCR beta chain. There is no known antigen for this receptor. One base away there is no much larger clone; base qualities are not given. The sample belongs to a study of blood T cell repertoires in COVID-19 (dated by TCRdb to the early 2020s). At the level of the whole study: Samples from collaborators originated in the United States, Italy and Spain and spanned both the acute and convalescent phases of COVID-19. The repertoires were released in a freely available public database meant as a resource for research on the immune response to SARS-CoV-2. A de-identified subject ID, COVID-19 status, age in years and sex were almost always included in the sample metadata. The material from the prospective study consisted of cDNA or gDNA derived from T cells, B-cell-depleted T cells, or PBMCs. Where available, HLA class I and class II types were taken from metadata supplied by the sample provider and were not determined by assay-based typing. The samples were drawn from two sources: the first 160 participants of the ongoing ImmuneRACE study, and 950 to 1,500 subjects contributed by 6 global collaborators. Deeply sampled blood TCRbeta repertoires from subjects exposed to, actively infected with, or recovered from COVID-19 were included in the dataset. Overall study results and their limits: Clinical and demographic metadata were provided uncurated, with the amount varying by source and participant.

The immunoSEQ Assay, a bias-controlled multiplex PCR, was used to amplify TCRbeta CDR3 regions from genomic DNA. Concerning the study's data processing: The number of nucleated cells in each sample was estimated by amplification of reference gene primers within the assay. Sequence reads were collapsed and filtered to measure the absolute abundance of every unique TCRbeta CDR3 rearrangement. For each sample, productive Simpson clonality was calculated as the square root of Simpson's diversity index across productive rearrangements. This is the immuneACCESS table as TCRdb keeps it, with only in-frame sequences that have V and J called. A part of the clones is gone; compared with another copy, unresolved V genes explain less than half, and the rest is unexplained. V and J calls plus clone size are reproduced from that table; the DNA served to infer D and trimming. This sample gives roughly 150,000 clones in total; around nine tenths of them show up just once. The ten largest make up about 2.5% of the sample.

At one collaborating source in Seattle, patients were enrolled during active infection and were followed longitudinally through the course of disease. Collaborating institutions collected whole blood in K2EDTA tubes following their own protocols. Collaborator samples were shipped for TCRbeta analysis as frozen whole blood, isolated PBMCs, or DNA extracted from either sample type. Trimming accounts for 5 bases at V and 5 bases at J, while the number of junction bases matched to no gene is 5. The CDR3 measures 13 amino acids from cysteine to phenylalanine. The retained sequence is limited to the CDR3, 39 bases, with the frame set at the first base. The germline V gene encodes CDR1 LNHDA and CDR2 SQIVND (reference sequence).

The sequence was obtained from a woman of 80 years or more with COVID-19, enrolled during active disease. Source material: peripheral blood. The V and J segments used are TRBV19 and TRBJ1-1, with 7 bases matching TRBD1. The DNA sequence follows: TGTGCCAGTAGTGCTAAACAGGGGACTGAAGCTTTCTTT. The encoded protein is CASSAKQGTEAFF.